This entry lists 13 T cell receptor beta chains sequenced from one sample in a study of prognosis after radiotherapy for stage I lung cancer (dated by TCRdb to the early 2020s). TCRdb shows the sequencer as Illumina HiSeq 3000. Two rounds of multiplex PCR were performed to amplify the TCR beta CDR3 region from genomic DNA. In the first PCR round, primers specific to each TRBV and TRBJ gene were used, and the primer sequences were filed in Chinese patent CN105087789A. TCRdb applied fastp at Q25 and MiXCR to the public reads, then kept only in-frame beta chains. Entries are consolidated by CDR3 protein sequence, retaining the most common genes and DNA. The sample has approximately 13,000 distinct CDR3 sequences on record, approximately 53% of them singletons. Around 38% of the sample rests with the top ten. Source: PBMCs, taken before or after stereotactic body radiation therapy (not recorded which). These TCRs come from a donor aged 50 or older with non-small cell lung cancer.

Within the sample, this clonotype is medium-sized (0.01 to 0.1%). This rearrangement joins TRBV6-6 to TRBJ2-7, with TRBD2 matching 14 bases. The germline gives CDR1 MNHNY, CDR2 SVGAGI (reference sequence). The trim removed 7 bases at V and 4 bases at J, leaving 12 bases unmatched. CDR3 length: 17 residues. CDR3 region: CASIRTGTSGSKYEQYF. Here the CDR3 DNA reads TGTGCCAGCATTAGAACCGGGACTAGCGGGAGTAAGTACGAGCAGTACTTC.

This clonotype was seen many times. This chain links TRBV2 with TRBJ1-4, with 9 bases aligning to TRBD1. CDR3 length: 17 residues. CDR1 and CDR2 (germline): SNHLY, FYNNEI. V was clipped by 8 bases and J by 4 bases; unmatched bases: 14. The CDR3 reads CASQRVGTGLNNEKLFF. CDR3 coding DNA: TGTGCCAGCCAGCGGGTGGGGACAGGGCTGAATAATGAAAAACTGTTTTTT.

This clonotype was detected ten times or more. CDR3 amino acids: CASSTRGENYGYTF. The CDR3 DNA reads TGTGCCAGCAGCACCAGGGGTGAAAACTATGGCTACACCTTC. This chain joins TRBV5-5 and TRBJ1-2; D perhaps matches TRBD1 (6 bases). CDR3 length equals 14 residues. V was pared by 4 bases and J by 2 bases, with 12 bases between. CDR1 is SGHKS, CDR2 YYEKEE, per germline (reference sequence).

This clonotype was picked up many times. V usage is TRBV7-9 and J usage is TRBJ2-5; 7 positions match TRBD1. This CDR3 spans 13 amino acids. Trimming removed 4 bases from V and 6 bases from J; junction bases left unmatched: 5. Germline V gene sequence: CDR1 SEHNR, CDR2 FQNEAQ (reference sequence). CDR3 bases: TGTGCCAGCAGCTACTGGGACAGACAGACCCAGTACTTC. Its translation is CASSYWDRQTQYF. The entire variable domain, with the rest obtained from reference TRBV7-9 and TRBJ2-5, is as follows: DTGVSQNPRHKITKRGQNVTFRCDPISEHNRLYWYRQTLGQGPEFLTYFQNEAQLEKSRLLSDRFSAERPKGSFSTLEIQRTEQGDSAMYLCASSYWDRQTQYFGPGTRLLVL.

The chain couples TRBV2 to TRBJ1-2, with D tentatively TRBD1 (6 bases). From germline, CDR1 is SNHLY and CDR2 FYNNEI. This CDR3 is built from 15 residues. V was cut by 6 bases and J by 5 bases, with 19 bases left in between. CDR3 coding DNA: TGTGCCAGCAGAGAGGGGTCCCAGGGGAATTATGGCTACACCTTC. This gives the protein CASREGSQGNYGYTF.

CDR3 nucleotide sequence: TGTGCCACCTCAGGGGACGATGCTATCGGGAGCTCGGATACGCAGTATTTT. This sequence encodes CATSGDDAIGSSDTQYF. This sequence joins TRBV24-1 and TRBJ2-3; D possibly matches TRBD1 or TRBD2 (6 bases each). V gave up 9 bases and J gave up 6 bases, with 27 bases separating them. The CDR3 loop spans 17 amino acids. From germline, CDR1 is KGHDR and CDR2 SFDVKD.

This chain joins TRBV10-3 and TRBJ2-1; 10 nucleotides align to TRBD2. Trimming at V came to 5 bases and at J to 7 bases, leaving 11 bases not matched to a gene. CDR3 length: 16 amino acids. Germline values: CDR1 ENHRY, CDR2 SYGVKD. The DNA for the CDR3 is TGTGCCATCAGTTGGAGGACTAGCGGCAGTACGAATGAGCAGTTCTTC. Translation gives CAISWRTSGSTNEQFF.

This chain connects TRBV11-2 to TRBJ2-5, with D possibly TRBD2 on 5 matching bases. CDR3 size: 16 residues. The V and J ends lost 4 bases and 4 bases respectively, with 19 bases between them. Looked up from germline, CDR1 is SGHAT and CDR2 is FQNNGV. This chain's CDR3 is CASSYKRASGLETQYF. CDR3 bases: TGTGCCAGCAGCTATAAGAGGGCTAGTGGGCTAGAGACCCAGTACTTC.

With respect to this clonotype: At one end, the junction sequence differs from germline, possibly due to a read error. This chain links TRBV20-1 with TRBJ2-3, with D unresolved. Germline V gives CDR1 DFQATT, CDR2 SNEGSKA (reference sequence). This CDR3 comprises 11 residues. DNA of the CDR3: TGTAGTGCTCCCTTGGTAGATACGCAGTATTTT. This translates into CSAPLVDTQYF.

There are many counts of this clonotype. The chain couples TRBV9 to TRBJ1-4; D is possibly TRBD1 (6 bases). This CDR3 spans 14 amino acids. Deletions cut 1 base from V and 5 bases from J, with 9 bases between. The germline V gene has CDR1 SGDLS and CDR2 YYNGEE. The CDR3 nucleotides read TGTGCCAGCAGCGTATGGGACACAAATGAAAAACTGTTTTTT. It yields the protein CASSVWDTNEKLFF.

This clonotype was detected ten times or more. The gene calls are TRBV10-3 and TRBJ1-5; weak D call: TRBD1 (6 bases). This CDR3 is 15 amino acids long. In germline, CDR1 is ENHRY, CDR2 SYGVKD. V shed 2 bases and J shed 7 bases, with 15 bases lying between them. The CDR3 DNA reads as TGTGCCATCAGTGAGGCGGGGGGCCTTGGACAGCCCCAGCATTTT. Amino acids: CAISEAGGLGQPQHF.

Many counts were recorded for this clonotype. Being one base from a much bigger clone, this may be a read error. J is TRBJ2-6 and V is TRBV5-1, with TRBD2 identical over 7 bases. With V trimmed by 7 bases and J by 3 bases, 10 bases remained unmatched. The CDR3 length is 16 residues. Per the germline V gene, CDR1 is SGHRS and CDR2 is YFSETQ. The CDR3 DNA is TGCGCCAGCGCCTTTGCGGGAGTTGGTGGGGCCAACGTCCTGACTTTC. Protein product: CASAFAGVGGANVLTF.

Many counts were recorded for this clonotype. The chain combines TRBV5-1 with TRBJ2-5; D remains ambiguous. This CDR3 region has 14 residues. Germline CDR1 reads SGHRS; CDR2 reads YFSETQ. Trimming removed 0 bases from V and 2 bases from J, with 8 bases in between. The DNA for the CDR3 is TGCGCCAGCAGCTTGGTGCCAGATCAAGAGACCCAGTACTTC. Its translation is CASSLVPDQETQYF.